Given below is one TCR beta chain in context. What it recognizes is unknown. This CDR3 has 16 residues. Germline V gives CDR1 SGHTS, CDR2 YDEGEE. V was pared by 4 bases and J by 1 base, with 17 bases between. This entry is derived from a study of Ad26.COV2.S vaccination and SARS-CoV-2 variants. Study in general: In the COV1001 trial, the donor was in the Ad26.COV2.S arm.

Profiled with immunoSEQ multiplex PCR; TCRdb holds only in-frame clones, not every one. The sample has 350,000 to 400,000 clones; approximately 86% are singletons. Points from the study as a whole: Quantification of TCR breadth and depth may have yielded underestimates of total T cell responses. Higher spike-specific TCR breadth was found in vaccine recipients than in placebo recipients.

Treatment reported: some 20 received Ad26.COV2.S at low or high dose, single or two shots; roughly five received placebo; per-sample allocation not given. The samples were gathered on day 63 after the first injection of vaccine or placebo. In the vaccine, an Ad26 vector expressed the SARS-CoV-2 spike of the Wuhan strain. Sequenced here: peripheral blood, sampled in a trial of Ad26.COV2.S vaccine versus placebo. The rearrangement links TRBV5-8 to TRBJ1-1; perhaps TRBD1 as D (5 bases). The source of this sequence is a person between 18 and 65 years old who received the Ad26.COV2.S COVID-19 vaccine or a placebo. The DNA for the CDR3 is TGTGCCAGCAGCCTACCGGAGGGTGGGGGGAACACTGAAGCTTTCTTT. Amino acid sequence: CASSLPEGGGNTEAFF. Together with reference TRBV5-8 and TRBJ1-1, the CDR3 gives the full variable domain: EAGVTQSPTHLIKTRGQQATLRCSPISGHTSVYWYQQALGLGLQFLLWYDEGEERNRGNFPPRFSGRQFPNYSSELNVNALELEDSALYLCASSLPEGGGNTEAFFGQGTRLTVV.